Listed here is a single TCR beta chain. This record comes from a study of blood T cell repertoires in COVID-19. Background on the study: Specimens from acute and convalescent COVID-19 originated in the United States, Italy and Spain. PBMCs, B-cell-depleted T cells, or T cells provided the cDNA or gDNA that made up the material.

Clones were read by immunoSEQ multiplex PCR, and TCRdb kept only the in-frame ones, dropping some. The table shows 250,000 to 300,000 clones, with approximately 90% occurring only once. V was pared by 4 bases and J by 1 base, with 7 bases between. The CDR3 has 13 residues. CDR1 and CDR2 (germline): MNHNY, SVGAGI (reference sequence). The chain joins TRBV6-6 to TRBJ1-1; no firm D call. Material: peripheral blood. This clonotype was obtained from a man aged 35-49 years with acute or convalescent COVID-19. CDR3 sequence reads: CASSLLGNTEAFF. CDR3 nucleotide sequence: TGTGCCAGCAGTTTACTAGGGAACACTGAAGCTTTCTTT.